The clone carrying this T cell receptor beta chain has at least ten counts. The antigen is undetermined. This entry comes from a study of identical twins. Study results and limitations: For cord blood, abundant beta clonotypes had fewer insertions, unlike memory repertoires, which showed none.

Germline CDR1 DFQATT, CDR2 SNEGSKA (reference sequence). The CDR3 loop spans 17 amino acids. V dropped 1 base and J dropped 0 bases, with 16 bases sitting between them. Template switching added a universal primer site; cDNA carried unique molecular identifiers. MiXCR, run by TCRdb on the 5' RACE reads, gives a single entry per CDR3 protein. The sample lists some 100,000 distinct CDR3 sequences; 4.5% to 6.5% were seen once. The chain combines TRBV20-1 with TRBJ1-5; possible D gene TRBD1, 5 bases. Material for sequencing was memory T cells sorted from blood. The TCR was taken from a woman aged 50 to 65 in good health. The CDR3 DNA follows: TGCAGTGCTAGAGCCCCGGGGGGGAGGCTTAGCAATCAGCCCCAGCATTTT. Its protein is CSARAPGGRLSNQPQHF.